Presented here are 10 T cell receptor beta chains from one specimen sequenced in a study of blood T cells in healthy people across ages. Then a second PCR, running roughly 7 to 11 cycles, was carried out with a sample-barcoded 5' primer and a J-beta primer mix. A single record per CDR3 protein comes from TCRdb applying MiXCR to the 5' RACE reads. The data contain some 1.5 million distinct CDR3 sequences, approximately 30% of them seen just once; the ten biggest clones take up 7.7%. Material: blood. The receptor source for this set is a woman in her 30s in good health.

The chain joins TRBV18 to TRBJ2-3; the D gene is possibly TRBD2 (6 bases). Trimming took 0 bases from V and 4 from J, leaving 8 bases between them. Germline V gene lookup returns CDR1 KGHSH and CDR2 LQKENI. The CDR3 consists of 14 residues. The CDR3, as DNA: TGTGCCAGCTCACCACCGATAGCGGCAGATACGCAGTATTTT. The encoded protein is CASSPPIAADTQYF.

This clonotype was seen only a few times. V gene TRBV11-2 combines with J gene TRBJ2-1, with D maybe TRBD1 (5 bases). Trimming took 2 bases from V and 9 from J, leaving 8 bases between them. The CDR3 spans 12 residues. Germline V gene sequence: CDR1 SGHAT, CDR2 FQNNGV. The CDR3 region is CASSLKGAEQFF. CDR3 bases: TGTGCCAGCAGCTTAAAAGGGGCTGAGCAGTTCTTC.

This clonotype was found many times. The chain recombines TRBV6-6 with TRBJ2-3, with a possible D match to TRBD2 (6 bases). Trimming removed 2 bases at V and 2 bases at J, with 11 bases between. The CDR3 sequence is 15 residues long. Germline values: CDR1 MNHNY, CDR2 SVGAGI (reference sequence). CDR3 sequence: CASSYGTSHTDTQYF. The CDR3 DNA sequence: TGTGCCAGCAGTTACGGGACTTCCCACACAGATACGCAGTATTTT.

This clonotype was observed many times. The chain combines TRBV9 with TRBJ2-7; D ambiguous. Germline V gene lookup returns CDR1 SGDLS and CDR2 YYNGEE. The CDR3 sequence is 15 residues long. The V end was cut by 3 bases, the J end by 0 bases, with 13 bases between. The CDR3 bases are TGTGCCAGCAGCGCGGACGGCTTATACTCCTACGAGCAGTACTTC. Protein product: CASSADGLYSYEQYF.

The genes are TRBV7-9 and TRBJ2-1; D perhaps matches TRBD1 (5 bases). The V and J ends lost 10 bases and 6 bases respectively, with 16 bases between them. Germline V gene data show CDR1 as SEHNR and CDR2 as FQNEAQ (reference sequence). The CDR3 spans 13 residues. CDR3 sequence reads: CATETGRVNEQFF. CDR3 in DNA: TGTGCCACCGAAACCGGCAGGGTCAATGAGCAGTTCTTC.

This clonotype was counted a few times. The genes are TRBV7-2 and TRBJ1-5, with D unclear. Trimming took off 1 base at V and 7 bases at J, with 8 bases between the two ends. The CDR3 spans 13 residues. Germline V gene lookup returns CDR1 SGHTA and CDR2 FQGNSA. The CDR3: CASSLVVGQPQHF. CDR3 DNA sequence: TGTGCCAGCAGCTTAGTGGTAGGGCAGCCCCAGCATTTT.

This clonotype came up a few times. The chain joins TRBV20-1 to TRBJ2-1; perhaps D is TRBD1 or TRBD2 (6 bases each). V lost 6 bases, J lost 7 bases, and 16 bases lay in between. Germline V gene data show CDR1 as DFQATT and CDR2 as SNEGSKA (reference sequence). CDR3 length: 13 residues. The CDR3 nucleotides are TGCAGTGCAACGCGGGACACCGGAAATGAGCAGTTCTTC. Translated: CSATRDTGNEQFF.

This clonotype was recorded at least ten times. This chain uses TRBV10-1 with TRBJ2-7; 11 nucleotides align to TRBD1. Germline V CDR1 and CDR2: WNHNN, SYGVQD (reference sequence). V lost 3 bases, J lost 1 base, and 11 bases stayed unmatched. The CDR3 contains 18 residues. DNA of the CDR3: TGCGCCAGCAGTGACAAGGACAGGGGGCGTCAAAAATCCTACGAGCAGTACTTC. Protein: CASSDKDRGRQKSYEQYF.

DNA of the CDR3: TGTGCCACCAGTGATTTTACGGGGGGTAAACTCAATGAGCAGTTCTTC. Protein product: CATSDFTGGKLNEQFF. This chain connects TRBV24-1 to TRBJ2-1; TRBD2 agrees at 7 bases. CDR3 length: 16 amino acids. V shed 1 base, J shed 6 bases, and the junction held 8 bases outside the gene matches. Germline V gene lookup returns CDR1 KGHDR and CDR2 SFDVKD.

Points on this clonotype: The junction does not match germline at one end; this may be a read error. This chain joins TRBV5-1 and TRBJ1-2; TRBD1 is a possible D gene (6 bases). Germline V gives CDR1 SGHRS, CDR2 YFSETQ. This CDR3 comprises 17 residues. The CDR3 sequence: CASSQGTPSIANCGYTF. In DNA form, the CDR3 reads TGCGCCAGCAGCCAAGGGACACCTTCTATTGCTAACTGTGGCTACACCTTC.